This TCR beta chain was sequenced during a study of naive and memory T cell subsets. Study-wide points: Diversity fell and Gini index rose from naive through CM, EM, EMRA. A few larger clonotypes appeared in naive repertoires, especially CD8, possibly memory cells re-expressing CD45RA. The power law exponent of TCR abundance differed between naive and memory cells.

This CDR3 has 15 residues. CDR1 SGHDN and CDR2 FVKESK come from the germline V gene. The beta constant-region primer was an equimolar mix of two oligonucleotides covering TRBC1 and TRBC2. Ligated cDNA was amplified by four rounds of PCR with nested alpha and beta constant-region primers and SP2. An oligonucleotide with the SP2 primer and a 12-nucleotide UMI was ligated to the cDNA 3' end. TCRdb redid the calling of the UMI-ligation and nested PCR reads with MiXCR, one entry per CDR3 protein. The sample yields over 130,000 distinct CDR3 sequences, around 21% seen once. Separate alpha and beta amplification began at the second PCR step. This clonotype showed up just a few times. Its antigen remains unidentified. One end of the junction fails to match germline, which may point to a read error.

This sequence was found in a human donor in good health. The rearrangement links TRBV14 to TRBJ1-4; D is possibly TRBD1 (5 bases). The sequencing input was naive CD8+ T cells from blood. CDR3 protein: CASSQDLGPKEKLFF. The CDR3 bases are TGTGCCAGCAGCCAAGATTTGGGGCCTAAGGAAAAACTGTTTTTT.